This T cell receptor beta chain was identified during a study of Graves' ophthalmopathy and Graves' hyperthyroidism. About this clonotype: Its specificity is unknown.

Germline trimming cut 5 bases from V and 13 bases from J; bases unmatched to any gene: 16. Germline CDR1 is DFQATT and CDR2 is SNEGSKA (reference sequence). CDR3 length equals 13 residues. Study-level results: With a specificity of just under 75% and a sensitivity of about 71%, the model predicted ophthalmopathy progression. Ophthalmopathy was separated from stable hyperthyroidism by a 13-signature model with 87.88% sensitivity and 81.08% specificity.

Ineligible for inclusion were patients with other autoimmune diseases, uncontrolled infections, pregnancy or lactation. RNA transcripts yielded amplified TCR beta CDR3 regions. A first-round RT-PCR used HTBI primers, followed by a second-round multiplex PCR. TCRdb used MiXCR to reprocess the multiplex PCR reads, holding one entry per CDR3 protein. The sample has about 50,000 distinct CDR3 sequences, roughly 46% seen once. Source material: peripheral blood. This TCR was sampled from an adult woman with Graves' ophthalmopathy. This chain joins TRBV20-1 and TRBJ2-5, with 7 nucleotides matching TRBD2. CDR3 protein: CSAYRVGGEKLYF. The CDR3 DNA reads as TGCAGTGCTTACCGCGTGGGGGGGGAAAAACTGTACTTC.